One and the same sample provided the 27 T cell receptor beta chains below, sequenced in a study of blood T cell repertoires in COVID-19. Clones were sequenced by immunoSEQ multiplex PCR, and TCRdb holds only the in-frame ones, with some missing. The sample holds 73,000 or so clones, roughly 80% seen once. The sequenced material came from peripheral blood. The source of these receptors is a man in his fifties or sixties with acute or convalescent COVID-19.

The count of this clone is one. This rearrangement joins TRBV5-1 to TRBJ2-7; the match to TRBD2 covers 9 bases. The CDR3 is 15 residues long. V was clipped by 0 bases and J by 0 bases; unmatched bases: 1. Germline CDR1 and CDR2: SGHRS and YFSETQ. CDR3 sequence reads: CASSLVAGASYEQYF. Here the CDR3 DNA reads TGCGCCAGCAGCTTGGTAGCGGGGGCCTCCTACGAGCAGTACTTC.

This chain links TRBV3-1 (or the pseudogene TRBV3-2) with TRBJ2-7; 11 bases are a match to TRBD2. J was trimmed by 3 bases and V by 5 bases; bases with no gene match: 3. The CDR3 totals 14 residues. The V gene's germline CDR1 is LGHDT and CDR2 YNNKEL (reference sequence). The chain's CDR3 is CASSGLAGFYEQYF. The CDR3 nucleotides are TGTGCCAGCAGCGGACTAGCGGGTTTCTACGAGCAGTACTTC.

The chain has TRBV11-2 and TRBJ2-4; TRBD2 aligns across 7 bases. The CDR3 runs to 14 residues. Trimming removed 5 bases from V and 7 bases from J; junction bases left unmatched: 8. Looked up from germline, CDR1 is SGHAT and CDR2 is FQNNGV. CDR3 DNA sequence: TGTGCCAGCAGCCCACTGATCGGGGGGAACATTCAGTACTTC. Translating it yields CASSPLIGGNIQYF.

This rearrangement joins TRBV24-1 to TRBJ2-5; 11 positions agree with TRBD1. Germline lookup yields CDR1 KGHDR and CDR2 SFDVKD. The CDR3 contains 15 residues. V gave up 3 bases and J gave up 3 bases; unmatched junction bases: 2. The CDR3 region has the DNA TGTGCCACCAGTGATGGACAGGGGGCGAAAGAGACCCAGTACTTC. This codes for CATSDGQGAKETQYF.

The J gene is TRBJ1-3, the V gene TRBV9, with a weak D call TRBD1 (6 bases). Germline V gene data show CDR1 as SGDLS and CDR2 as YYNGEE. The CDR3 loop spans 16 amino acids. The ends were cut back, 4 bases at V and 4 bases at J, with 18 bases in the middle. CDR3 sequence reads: CASSPGVSNVGNTIYF. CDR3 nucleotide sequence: TGTGCCAGCAGCCCAGGGGTTTCGAACGTCGGAAACACCATATATTTT.

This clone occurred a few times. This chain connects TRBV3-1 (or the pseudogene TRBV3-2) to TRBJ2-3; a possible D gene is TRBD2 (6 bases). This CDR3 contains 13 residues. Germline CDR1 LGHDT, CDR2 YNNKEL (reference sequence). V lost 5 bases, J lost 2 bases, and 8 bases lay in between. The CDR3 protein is CASSGGTTDTQYF. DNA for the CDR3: TGTGCCAGCAGCGGGGGGACCACAGATACGCAGTATTTT.

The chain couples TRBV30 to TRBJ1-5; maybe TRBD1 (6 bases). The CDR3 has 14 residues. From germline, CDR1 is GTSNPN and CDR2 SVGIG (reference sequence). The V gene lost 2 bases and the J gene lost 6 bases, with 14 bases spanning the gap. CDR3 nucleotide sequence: TGTGCCTGGAGTAAATTACAGGGTAGTCAGCCCCAGCATTTT. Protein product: CAWSKLQGSQPQHF.

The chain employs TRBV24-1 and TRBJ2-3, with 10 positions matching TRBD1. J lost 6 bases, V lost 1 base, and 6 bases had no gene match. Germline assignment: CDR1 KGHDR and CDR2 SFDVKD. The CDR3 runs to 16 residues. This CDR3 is CATSDFGTGDRDTQYF. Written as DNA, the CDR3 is TGTGCCACCAGTGATTTTGGGACAGGGGATCGGGATACGCAGTATTTT.

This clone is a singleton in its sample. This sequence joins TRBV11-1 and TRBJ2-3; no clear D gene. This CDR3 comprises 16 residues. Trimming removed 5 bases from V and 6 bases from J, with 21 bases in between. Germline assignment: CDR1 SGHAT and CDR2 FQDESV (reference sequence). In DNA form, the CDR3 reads TGTGCCAGCAGCCTGCGCCCTAGTGGTGTTTTCGATACGCAGTATTTT. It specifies CASSLRPSGVFDTQYF.

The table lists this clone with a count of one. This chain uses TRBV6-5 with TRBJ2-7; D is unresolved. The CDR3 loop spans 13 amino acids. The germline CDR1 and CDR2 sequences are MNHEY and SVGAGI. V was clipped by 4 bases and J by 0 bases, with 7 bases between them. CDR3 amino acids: CASSLESSYEQYV. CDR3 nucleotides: TGTGCCAGCAGTTTAGAAAGCTCCTACGAGCAGTACGTC.

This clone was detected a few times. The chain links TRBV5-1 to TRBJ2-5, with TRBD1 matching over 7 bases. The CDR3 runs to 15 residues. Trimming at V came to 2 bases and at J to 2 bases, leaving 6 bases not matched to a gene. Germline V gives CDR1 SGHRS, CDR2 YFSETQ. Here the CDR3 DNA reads TGCGCCAGCAGCTTAAATGGACAGGTTCAAGAGACCCAGTACTTC. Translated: CASSLNGQVQETQYF.

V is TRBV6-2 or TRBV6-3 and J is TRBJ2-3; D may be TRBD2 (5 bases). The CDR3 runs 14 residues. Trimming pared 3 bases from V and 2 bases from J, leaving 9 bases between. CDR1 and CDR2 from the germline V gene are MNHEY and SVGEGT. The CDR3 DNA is TGTGCCAGCAGTTATGAGGGAGACACAGATACGCAGTATTTT. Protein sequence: CASSYEGDTDTQYF.

The chain's CDR3 is CAWSVDAGTVNTGELFF. CDR3 bases: TGTGCCTGGAGTGTAGACGCGGGGACAGTGAACACCGGGGAGCTGTTTTTT. V and J are TRBV30 and TRBJ2-2; D might be TRBD1 (7 bases). Germline CDR1 GTSNPN, CDR2 SVGIG (reference sequence). V lost 0 bases, J lost 1 base, and 15 bases lay in between. The CDR3 has 17 residues.

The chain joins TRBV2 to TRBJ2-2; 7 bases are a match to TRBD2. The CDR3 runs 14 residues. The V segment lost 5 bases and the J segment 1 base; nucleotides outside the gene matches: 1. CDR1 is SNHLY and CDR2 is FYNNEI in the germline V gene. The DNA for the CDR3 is TGTGCCAGCAGTACTAGCGTGAACACCGGGGAGCTGTTTTTT. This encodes CASSTSVNTGELFF.

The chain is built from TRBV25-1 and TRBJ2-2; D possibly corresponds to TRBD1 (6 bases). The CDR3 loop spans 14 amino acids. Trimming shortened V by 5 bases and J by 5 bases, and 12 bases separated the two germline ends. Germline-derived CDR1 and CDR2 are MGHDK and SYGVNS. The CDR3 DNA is TGTGCCAGCAGTTCCCGTGGACAGACCGGGGAGCTGTTTTTT. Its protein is CASSSRGQTGELFF.

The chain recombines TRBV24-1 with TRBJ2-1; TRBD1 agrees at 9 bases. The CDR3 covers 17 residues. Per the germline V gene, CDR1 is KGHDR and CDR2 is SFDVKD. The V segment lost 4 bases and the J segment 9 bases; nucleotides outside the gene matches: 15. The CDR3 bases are TGTGCCACCAGTGACACGCCGACAGGGGGGGCTTACGTTGAGCAGTTCTTC. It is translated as CATSDTPTGGAYVEQFF.

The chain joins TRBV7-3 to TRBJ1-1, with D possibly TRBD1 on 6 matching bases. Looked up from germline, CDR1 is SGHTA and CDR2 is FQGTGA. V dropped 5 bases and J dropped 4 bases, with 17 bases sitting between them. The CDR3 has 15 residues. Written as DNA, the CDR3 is TGTGCCAGCAGCCTCTCTGGTGGACAGCTCACTGAAGCTTTCTTT. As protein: CASSLSGGQLTEAFF.

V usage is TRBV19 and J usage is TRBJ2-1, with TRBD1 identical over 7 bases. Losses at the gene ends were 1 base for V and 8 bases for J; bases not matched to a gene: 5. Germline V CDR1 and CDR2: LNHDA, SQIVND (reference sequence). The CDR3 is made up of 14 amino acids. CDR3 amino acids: CASSIAADRDEQFF. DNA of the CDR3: TGTGCCAGTAGTATAGCCGCCGACAGGGATGAGCAGTTCTTC.

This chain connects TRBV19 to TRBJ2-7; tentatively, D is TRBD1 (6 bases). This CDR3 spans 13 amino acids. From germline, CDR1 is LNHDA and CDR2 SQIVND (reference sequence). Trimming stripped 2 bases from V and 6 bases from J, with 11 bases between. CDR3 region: CASSIIQGSEQYV. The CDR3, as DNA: TGTGCCAGTAGTATAATCCAGGGGAGCGAGCAGTACGTC.

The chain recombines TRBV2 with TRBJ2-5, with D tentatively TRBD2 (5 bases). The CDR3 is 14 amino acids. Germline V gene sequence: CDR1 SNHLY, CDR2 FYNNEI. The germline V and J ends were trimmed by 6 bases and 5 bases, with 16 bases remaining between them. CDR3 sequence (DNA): TGTGCCAGCAGCCGAGATGCGGGCGTGGAGACCCAGTACTTC. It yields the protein CASSRDAGVETQYF.

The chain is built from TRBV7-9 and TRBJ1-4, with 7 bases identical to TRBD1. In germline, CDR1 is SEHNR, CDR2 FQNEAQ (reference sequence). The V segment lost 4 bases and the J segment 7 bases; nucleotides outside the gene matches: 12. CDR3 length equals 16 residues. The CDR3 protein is CASSSRGRGDLEKLFF. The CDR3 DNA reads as TGTGCCAGCAGCTCGAGGGGGCGCGGCGATCTTGAAAAACTGTTTTTT.

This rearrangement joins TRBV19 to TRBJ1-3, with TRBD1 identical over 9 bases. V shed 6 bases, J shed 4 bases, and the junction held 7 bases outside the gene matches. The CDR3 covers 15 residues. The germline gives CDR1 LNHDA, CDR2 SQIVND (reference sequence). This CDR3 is CASSRSGQGGNTIYF. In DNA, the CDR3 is TGTGCCAGTAGCAGATCGGGACAGGGAGGAAACACCATATATTTT.

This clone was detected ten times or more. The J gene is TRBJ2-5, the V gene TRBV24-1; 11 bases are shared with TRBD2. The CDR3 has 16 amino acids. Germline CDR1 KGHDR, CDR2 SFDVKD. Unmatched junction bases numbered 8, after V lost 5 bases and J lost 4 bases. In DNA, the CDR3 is TGTGCCACCAGTGTTCATAGCGGGAGGGAGGGAGAGACCCAGTACTTC. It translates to CATSVHSGREGETQYF.

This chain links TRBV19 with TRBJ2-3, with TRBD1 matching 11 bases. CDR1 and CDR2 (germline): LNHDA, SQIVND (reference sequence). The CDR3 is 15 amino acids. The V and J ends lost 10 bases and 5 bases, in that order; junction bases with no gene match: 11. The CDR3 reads CATDAGQGAGDTQYF. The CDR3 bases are TGTGCCACCGACGCCGGACAGGGGGCGGGAGATACGCAGTATTTT. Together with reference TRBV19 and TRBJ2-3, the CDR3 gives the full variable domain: DGGITQSPKYLFRKEGQNVTLSCEQNLNHDAMYWYRQDPGQGLRLIYYSQIVNDFQKGDIAEGYSVSREKKESFPLTVTSAQKNPTAFYLCATDAGQGAGDTQYFGPGTRLTVL.

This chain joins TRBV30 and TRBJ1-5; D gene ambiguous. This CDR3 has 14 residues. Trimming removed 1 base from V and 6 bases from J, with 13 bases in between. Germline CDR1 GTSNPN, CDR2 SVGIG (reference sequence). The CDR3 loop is CAWSDSGSGQPQHF. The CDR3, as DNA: TGTGCCTGGAGTGACAGTGGCAGTGGTCAGCCCCAGCATTTT.

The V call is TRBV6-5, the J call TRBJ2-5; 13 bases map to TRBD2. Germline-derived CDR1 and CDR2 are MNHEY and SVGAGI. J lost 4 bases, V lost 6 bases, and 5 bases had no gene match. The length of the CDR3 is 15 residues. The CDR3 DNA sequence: TGTGCCAGCAGCCGTGGACTAGCGGGGGTAGAGACCCAGTACTTC. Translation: CASSRGLAGVETQYF.

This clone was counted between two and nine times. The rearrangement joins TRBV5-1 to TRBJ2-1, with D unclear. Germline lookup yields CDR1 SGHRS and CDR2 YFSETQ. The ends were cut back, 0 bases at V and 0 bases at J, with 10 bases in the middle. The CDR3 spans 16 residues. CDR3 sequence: CASSLATQSSYNEQFF. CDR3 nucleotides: TGCGCCAGCAGCTTGGCGACTCAAAGCTCCTACAATGAGCAGTTCTTC.